This TCR beta chain was sequenced during a study of cytomegalovirus exposure and HLA in healthy donors. A multiplex PCR was run with 60 Vbeta primers and 13 Jbeta primers. The data were produced by immunoSEQ multiplex PCR, yet TCRdb's version contains in-frame clones alone and is incomplete. The repertoire holds tens of thousands of clones, with roughly 80% as singletons. The CDR3 extends over 13 amino acids. Germline V gene lookup returns CDR1 SEHNR and CDR2 FQNEAQ (reference sequence). Trimming pared 8 bases from V and 2 bases from J, leaving 13 bases between. Input material: PBMCs. The source is a man aged 45-65 years in good health and CMV-seronegative. This chain uses TRBV7-9 with TRBJ2-7; a weak D match, TRBD1 (5 bases). The CDR3 is CASEETATYEQYF. In DNA form, the CDR3 reads TGTGCCAGCGAAGAGACAGCTACCTACGAGCAGTACTTC.